Listed below are T cell receptor beta chains from one sample, sequenced in a study of T cells in tumors after PD-1 blockade. TCRdb's copy holds only in-frame clones and misses some; the assay was immunoSEQ multiplex PCR. This table holds 13,000 to 15,000 clones, almost 85% found once. The material was PBMCs, obtained after anti-PD-1 treatment. All receptors derive from a human donor with basal cell carcinoma. Both conserved end residues are part of each CDR3. Fields, in order: D gene, V gene, J gene, clone size, CDR3 protein, CDR3 DNA. D genes are given only for firm matches. Only some rows state a clone size, as once, few, many or a class for expanded clones.

>NA|TRBV7-2|TRBJ2-5|NA
CASSLFGGSGETQYF
TGTGCCAGCAGCTTATTTGGGGGCTCGGGAGAGACCCAGTACTTC
>TRBD2|TRBV27|TRBJ2-2|few
CASSLRLAGEENTGELFF
TGTGCCAGCAGTCTACGACTAGCGGGAGAGGAAAACACCGGGGAGCTGTTTTTT
>TRBD1|TRBV13|TRBJ1-3|NA
CASSRTTGRSISGNTIYF
TGTGCCAGCAGCCGCACGACAGGGCGCTCGATTTCTGGAAACACCATATATTTT
>TRBD1|TRBV28|TRBJ1-1|NA
CASSVPGQGPNTEAFF
TGTGCCAGCAGTGTCCCGGGACAGGGACCGAACACTGAAGCTTTCTTT
>NA|TRBV30|TRBJ1-1|NA
CAWSVLVNTEAFF
TGTGCCTGGAGTGTACTCGTGAACACTGAAGCTTTCTTT
>TRBD2|TRBV9|TRBJ2-2|NA
CASSVGGTSGEVLFF
TGTGCCAGCAGCGTAGGGGGGACTAGCGGGGAGGTGCTGTTTTTT
>TRBD1|TRBV2|TRBJ2-5|few
CASSAGQGLETQYF
TGTGCCAGCAGTGCAGGACAGGGGTTGGAGACCCAGTACTTC
>NA|TRBV19|TRBJ2-1|NA
CASSKGRSYNEQFF
TGTGCCAGTAGTAAAGGGCGGAGCTACAATGAGCAGTTCTTC
>NA|TRBV6-1|TRBJ1-2|NA
CASSEEGRTGYGYTF
TGTGCCAGCAGTGAAGAAGGGAGGACGGGCTATGGCTACACCTTC
>TRBD2|TRBV7-3|TRBJ2-3|few
CASSIDSGGTDTQYF
TGTGCCAGCAGCATCGATAGCGGGGGCACAGATACGCAGTATTTT
>TRBD2|TRBV2|TRBJ2-1|NA
CACCDGWGGVGSSYNEQFF
TGTGCCTGCTGTGATGGGTGGGGGGGGGTGGGGAGCTCCTACAATGAGCAGTTCTTC
>TRBD2|TRBV18|TRBJ2-4|NA
CASSPSTSGAENIQYF
TGTGCCAGCTCACCAAGTACTAGCGGGGCAGAAAACATTCAGTACTTC
>NA|TRBV5-4|TRBJ2-7|NA
CASAVDYLSYEQYF
TGTGCCAGCGCCGTGGACTACCTCTCCTACGAGCAGTACTTC
>NA|TRBV21-1|TRBJ1-2|NA
CASSNLRTGPNYGYTF
TGTGCCAGCAGCAACTTAAGGACAGGTCCTAACTATGGCTACACCTTC
>TRBD1|TRBV7-6|TRBJ2-2|NA
CASSLGRTLHRGSRELFF
TGTGCCAGCAGCTTAGGCCGAACACTTCACAGGGGGTCCAGGGAGCTGTTTTTT
>TRBD1|TRBV6-5|TRBJ2-7|NA
CASIGDSPHEQYF
TGTGCCAGCATCGGGGACAGTCCCCACGAGCAGTACTTC
>TRBD2|TRBV4-1|TRBJ2-5|NA
CASSWGQGLPRETQYF
TGCGCCAGCAGCTGGGGTCAGGGACTACCTCGCGAGACCCAGTACTTC
>TRBD2|TRBV7-2|TRBJ2-1|NA
CASSLSRGEYNEQFF
TGTGCCAGCAGCTTATCGCGGGGGGAGTACAATGAGCAGTTCTTC
>NA|TRBV11-2|TRBJ2-1|NA
CASSLTLGLPVLRNEQFF
TGTGCCAGCAGCTTAACCCTGGGACTGCCCGTACTTCGAAATGAGCAGTTCTTC
>NA|TRBV5-1|TRBJ2-1|NA
CASSPFAGTYNEQFF
TGCGCCAGCAGCCCCTTTGCGGGAACCTACAATGAGCAGTTCTTC
>NA|TRBV21-1|TRBJ2-7|once
CASSNRGKPRSPDFSYEQYF
TGTGCCAGCAGCAATCGGGGAAAACCCAGGTCCCCGGATTTCTCCTACGAGCAGTACTTC
>NA|TRBV18|TRBJ2-2|NA
CASSPGRDGRELFF
TGTGCCAGCTCTCCTGGCAGGGACGGAAGGGAGCTGTTTTTT
>NA|TRBV28|TRBJ1-3|NA
CASRRGSGNTIYF
TGTGCCAGCAGGAGGGGGTCTGGAAACACCATATATTTT
>TRBD1|TRBV25-1|TRBJ2-2|NA
CASSDRDRPTGELFF
TGTGCCAGCAGTGACCGGGACAGGCCCACCGGGGAGCTGTTTTTT